In its sample, the clone carrying this T cell receptor beta chain was seen a few times. Profiling relied on immunoSEQ multiplex PCR, and the TCRdb table lists in-frame clones only, not all of them. The table includes about 10,000 clones, 73% detected once. The sample originates from a study of sequential checkpoint blockade in melanoma. Study background: After both sequences, patients received maintenance nivolumab.

Indicated treatment: randomized to nivolumab then ipilimumab (arm A) or the reverse (arm B). Sorted cells were live CD3+CD8+, lacking CD19 and CD56, from PBMCs. CDR3 length: 14 amino acids. With V trimmed by 6 bases and J by 4 bases, 7 bases remained unmatched. In germline, CDR1 is SEHNR, CDR2 FQNEAQ (reference sequence). Sequencing used CD8+ T cells sorted from blood (inferred from file names), obtained from a patient given nivolumab and ipilimumab in sequence. The TCR sequence derives from a human donor with melanoma. The chain carries TRBV7-9 and TRBJ2-5; 8 bases agree with TRBD1. The CDR3 DNA follows: TGTGCCAGCAGTTTGACAGGGGTCTTAGAGACCCAGTACTTC. Translated: CASSLTGVLETQYF. The full variable domain, with the rest looked up from reference TRBV7-9 and TRBJ2-5, is DTGVSQNPRHKITKRGQNVTFRCDPISEHNRLYWYRQTLGQGPEFLTYFQNEAQLEKSRLLSDRFSAERPKGSFSTLEIQRTEQGDSAMYLCASSLTGVLETQYFGPGTRLLVL.